This TCR beta chain came from a study of Graves' ophthalmopathy and Graves' hyperthyroidism. General study points: Blood shared most expanded thyroid clonotypes above 0.001 frequency. The model's ophthalmopathy progression predictions had roughly 71% sensitivity and just under 75% specificity.

Remarks on this clonotype: The antigen is not known.

The authors amplified TCR beta CDR3 regions, and they did so from RNA transcripts for repertoire sequencing. Amplification began with first-round RT-PCR using HTBI primers, then second-round multiplex PCR was performed. TCRdb passed the multiplex PCR reads through MiXCR, listing each CDR3 protein once. The data hold approximately 640,000 distinct CDR3 sequences, with roughly 41% observed a single time. This CDR3 comprises 14 residues. Germline CDR1 reads LGHNA; CDR2 reads YSLEER. V lost 1 base and J lost 9; bases outside the gene matches: 8. Active ophthalmopathy (CAS at least 3, NOSPECS at least 4), lasting under 3 months. A diagnosis was made from clinical symptoms together with serum thyroxine, TRAb, thyroid ultrasound and orbital computed tomography.

This chain links TRBV4-3 with TRBJ2-5, with 7 bases identical to TRBD2. This TCR came from an adult man with Graves' ophthalmopathy. The sequenced sample consisted of peripheral blood. CDR3 sequence: CASSQGGGDSAQYF. For the CDR3, the DNA is TGCGCCAGCAGCCAAGGTGGGGGGGATTCGGCCCAGTACTTC.